The T cell receptor beta chain under discussion was sequenced for a study of blood T cells in healthy people across ages (dated by TCRdb to about 2015). In terms of the full investigation: In model experiments, roughly one uniquely barcoded TCR beta cDNA molecule per two T cells was captured by template switching. Using deep sequencing normalized with unique cDNA molecular identifiers, the study measured how TCR beta repertoire diversity changes with age. Four age groups were formed from the donors: young (average about 16 years), middle-aged (roughly 38), aged (about 68) and long-lived (less than 85). Donors of different ages were randomly distributed across sequencing lanes to avoid experimental bias. For two donors (one aged 18 to 29 and one aged 80 or older), the study analyzed two additional independent replicas of 1 million unique cDNA reads from the same blood draw.

This clonotype was seen many times. It lacks a known antigen. No much larger clonotype is one base removed from it; base qualities were not supplied. Study-wide findings and limitations: Compared with the aged group, the long-lived group had more naive CD4+ T cells, fewer expanded clones and increased TCR diversity, suggesting age selection. The CMV infection status of donors was not known, potentially confounding age-related changes in expanded clonotypes. Total diversity estimates from one million sequenced T cells were considered lower bounds and underestimates. There was a strong correlation between observed TCR beta diversity and the percentage of naive T cells measured by flow cytometry. Observed TCR beta diversity per million T cells fell roughly linearly with age, and a significant reduction was already apparent by age approximately 40. Conclusive comparison of naive and antigen-experienced compartments was prevented by the profiling of bulk unsorted PBMCs.

The library was made by 5' RACE. TCRdb records Illumina HiSeq 2500 as the sequencer. A second PCR of roughly 7 to 12 cycles was run with a J-beta primer mix and a sample-barcoded 5' primer. Each TCR beta cDNA molecule received a unique molecular identifier from a template-switch 5' adaptor carrying 12 random nucleotides. Each sample yielded at least 3 million CDR3-containing paired-end reads. First-strand cDNA synthesis was performed from all RNA using the Mint cDNA synthesis kit, with priming by a TRBC-specific oligonucleotide. Following uracil-DNA glycosylase treatment, all cDNA underwent a first 18-cycle PCR with the universal primers M1SS and BC2_uni_R. The paper's data handling went like this. For normalization, 1 million high-quality reads, each with a distinct molecular identifier, were randomly selected from each sample. Reads sharing molecular identifiers were discarded rather than binned into consensus sequences. MiTCR, run with a Q25 quality threshold and the strictest error-elimination algorithm, handled CDR3 identification, clonotype clustering and error correction. A nonparametric unseen species model with Euler transformation was used to estimate a lower bound on total TCR beta diversity. The raw public data were reprocessed by TCRdb itself: fastp quality trimming at Q25, MiXCR clonotype calling, in-frame beta chains only. Each entry is one CDR3 protein sequence, shown with its most common DNA and genes. It is TCRdb's table, rather than the study itself, that gives the V and J calls and clone size. This sample lists 850,000 to 950,000 distinct CDR3 sequences; 29% were detected once. Approximately 15% of the sample is taken by the ten largest.

The CDR3 numbers 15 residues from cysteine through phenylalanine. Only CDR3 DNA is held: 45 bases, read in frame from base 1. CDR1 MDHEN and CDR2 SYDVKM were looked up in the germline V gene. V loses 6 bases, J loses 3 bases, and the germline ends lie 18 bases apart. Donors were a few dozen systemically healthy Caucasian individuals from Russia aged 6 to 90 years. Each donor gave roughly 11 milliliters of peripheral blood, drawn into EDTA-treated Vacutainer tubes. Ficoll-Paque density-gradient centrifugation was used to isolate PBMCs, with at least 6 million per sample. Total RNA, at least 6 micrograms per sample, was extracted from PBMCs with Trizol reagent. For every donor, an aliquot of PBMCs went through flow cytometry to measure the percentages of naive CD45RAhigh/CD27high T cells.

Rearrangement joined TRBV28 to TRBJ2-7; the D element might be TRBD1 or TRBD2, as each aligns at 5 bases. What was sequenced was blood. The receptor comes from a woman aged 80 or over in good health. CDR3 protein: CASSSPGDPNYEQYF. The nucleotide sequence reads as follows: TGTGCCAGCAGCTCACCCGGGGACCCCAACTACGAGCAGTACTTC.